A selection of T cell receptor beta chains follows, all from one sample in a study of cytotoxic CD8 clonotypes in ibrutinib-treated CLL. Profiled with immunoSEQ multiplex PCR; TCRdb holds only in-frame clones, not every one. The table includes about 50,000 clones, approximately 50% detected once. The material was PBMCs, obtained at disease progression, from a patient treated with ibrutinib. These receptors were obtained from a human donor with chronic lymphocytic leukemia. Each CDR3 is given with its conserved first and last residue. A D gene is named only where the DNA matches it firmly. Clone size is stated in some rows and not others, as once, few, many or a class when expanded.

abundance	j_gene	d_gene	v_gene	CDR3nt	CDR3aa
.	TRBJ2-5	TRBD1	TRBV7-9	TGTGCCAGCAGCTTAATTCAGGGGGTGGAGACCCAGTACTTC	CASSLIQGVETQYF
.	TRBJ1-1	TRBD1	TRBV18	TGTGCCAGCTCACCGGGACAGGGCAACACTGAAGCTTTCTTT	CASSPGQGNTEAFF
.	TRBJ2-3	TRBD1	TRBV5-1	TGCGCCAGCAGCTCGGGACAGGGAAAGACTAGCACAGATACGCAGTATTTT	CASSSGQGKTSTDTQYF
.	TRBJ2-1	.	TRBV5-1	TGCGCCAGCAGGGACTTGGACAATGAGCAGTTCTTC	CASRDLDNEQFF
few	TRBJ1-2	.	TRBV6-1	TGTGCCAGCAACGAGGGGACAACGAGAGACTATGGCTACACCTTC	CASNEGTTRDYGYTF
medium-sized	TRBJ1-6	TRBD1	TRBV27	TGTGCCAGCACCGACCAGGGGGGTAATTCACCCCTCCACTTT	CASTDQGGNSPLHF
few	TRBJ2-3	.	TRBV5-1	TGCGCCAGCAGTGGGGGGAGCTCTAGCACAGATACGCAGTATTTT	CASSGGSSSTDTQYF
.	TRBJ2-5	.	TRBV7-3	TGTGCCAGCAGCTTGGCTAGCCCCCAAGAGACCCAGTACTTC	CASSLASPQETQYF
few	TRBJ1-2	.	TRBV4-1	TGCGCCAGCAGCCAAGCCCCAAAGGGCCCGTATGGGGGCTACACCTTC	CASSQAPKGPYGGYTF
.	TRBJ2-1	.	TRBV4-3	TGCGCCAGCAGCCAAGAATGGGCTAGCTCCCATGAGCAGTTCTTC	CASSQEWASSHEQFF
.	TRBJ1-3	TRBD1	TRBV19	TGTGCCAGTAGTCAAAGCACAACCACAGGGGACACCATATATTTT	CASSQSTTTGDTIYF
many	TRBJ1-2	.	TRBV5-5	TGTGCCAGCAGCTTGCGTCTGGACAGTGCTTATGGCTACACCTTC	CASSLRLDSAYGYTF
few	TRBJ1-6	TRBD1	TRBV19	TGTGCCAGTACCCCCGGACAGGGTCGATCTAATTCACCCCTCCACTTT	CASTPGQGRSNSPLHF
few	TRBJ1-2	.	TRBV9	TGTGCCAGCAGCGTAGGGAGCAGCTATGGCTACACCTTC	CASSVGSSYGYTF
few	TRBJ2-1	TRBD2	TRBV28	TGTGCCAGCAGTTATTATGGCGGGAGCTCCTACAATGAGCAGTTCTTC	CASSYYGGSSYNEQFF
.	TRBJ1-3	.	TRBV5-1	TGCGCCAGCAGCTTGGACGGGGTTGGAAACACCATATATTTT	CASSLDGVGNTIYF
.	TRBJ2-7	TRBD1	TRBV5-1	TGCGCCAGCAGCTTGGGCCCCACAGGGGACGGAGGCGAGCAGTACTTC	CASSLGPTGDGGEQYF
.	TRBJ2-5	.	TRBV5-4	TGTGCCAGCAGCTTGGGGTCCCAAGAGACCCAGTACTTC	CASSLGSQETQYF
few	TRBJ1-5	TRBD1	TRBV28	TGTGCCAGCAAACAGGGGTATCAGCCCCAGCATTTT	CASKQGYQPQHF
many	TRBJ1-5	TRBD1	TRBV19	TGTGCCAGTACTAGGCGGGACAGGCGTAACAATCAGCCCCAGCATTTT	CASTRRDRRNNQPQHF
.	TRBJ2-4	.	TRBV21-1	TGTGCCAGCAGCAAAGAAGGGGCCGGGTGGGAAGCCAAAAACATTCAGTACTTC	CASSKEGAGWEAKNIQYF
once	TRBJ2-4	.	TRBV5-1	TGCGCCAGCAGCGGGCAGGGCCTAGCCAAAAACATTCAGTACTTC	CASSGQGLAKNIQYF
once	TRBJ1-1	.	TRBV19	TGTGCCAGTAGGGCGGGGATTAACACTGAAGCTTTCTTT	CASRAGINTEAFF
once	TRBJ2-7	.	TRBV29-1	TGCAGCGTTGATTTGTCGGGGTCGCAGTACTTC	CSVDLSGSQYF
few	TRBJ1-3	.	TRBV7-2	TGTGCCAGCAGCTCCGTAGGGTCTTCTGGAAACACCATATATTTT	CASSSVGSSGNTIYF
few	TRBJ1-4	TRBD1	TRBV2	TGTGCCAGCAGGCTTACAGGGGTAGCTAATGAAAAACTGTTTTTT	CASRLTGVANEKLFF
many	TRBJ1-6	.	TRBV27	TGTGCCAGCAGTCTCCAAACCTATAATTCACCCCTCCACTTT	CASSLQTYNSPLHF